This T cell receptor (beta chain) was retrieved from a study of blood T cells in healthy people across ages. Together with a sample-barcoded 5' primer, a J-beta primer mix was included in a second PCR lasting roughly 6 to 12 cycles. TCRdb called the 5' RACE reads again in MiXCR, with one record for every CDR3 protein. The sample holds roughly 700,000 distinct CDR3 sequences, about 52% seen once. Germline V gene sequence: CDR1 ENHRY, CDR2 SYGVKD. Trimming pared 3 bases from V and 10 bases from J, leaving 10 bases between. The CDR3 extends over 12 amino acids. Sequencing was carried out using blood. The receptor's source is a woman in her fifties or sixties in good health. This chain uses TRBV10-3 with TRBJ2-1; no clear D gene. Here the CDR3 DNA reads TGTGCCATCAGTGACAGAGACCACGAGCAGTTCTTC. It encodes CAISDRDHEQFF.